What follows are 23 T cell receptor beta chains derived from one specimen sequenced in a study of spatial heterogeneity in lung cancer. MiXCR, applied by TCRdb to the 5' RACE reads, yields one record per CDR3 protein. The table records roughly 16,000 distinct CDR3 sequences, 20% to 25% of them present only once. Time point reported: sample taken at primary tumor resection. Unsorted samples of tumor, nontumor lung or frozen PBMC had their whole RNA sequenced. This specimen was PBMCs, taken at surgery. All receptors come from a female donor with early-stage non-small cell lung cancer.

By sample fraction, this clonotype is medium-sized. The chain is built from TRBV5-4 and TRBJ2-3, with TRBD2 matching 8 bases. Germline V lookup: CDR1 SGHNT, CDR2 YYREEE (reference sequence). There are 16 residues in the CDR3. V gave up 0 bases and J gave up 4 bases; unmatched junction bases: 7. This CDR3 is CASSLAGGRSADTQYF. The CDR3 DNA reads TGTGCCAGCAGCTTGGCCGGCGGGAGGAGCGCAGATACGCAGTATTTT.

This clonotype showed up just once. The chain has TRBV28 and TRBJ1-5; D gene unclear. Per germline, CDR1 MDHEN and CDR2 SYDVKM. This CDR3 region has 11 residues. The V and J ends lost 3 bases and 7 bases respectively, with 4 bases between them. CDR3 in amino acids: CASSFPQPQHF. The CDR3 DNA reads TGTGCCAGCAGTTTCCCCCAGCCCCAGCATTTT.

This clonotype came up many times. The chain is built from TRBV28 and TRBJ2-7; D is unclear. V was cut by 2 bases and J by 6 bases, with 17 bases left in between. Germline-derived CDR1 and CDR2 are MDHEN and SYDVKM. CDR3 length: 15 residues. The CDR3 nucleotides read TGTGCCAGCAGTTTAGGGTGGAGCTCCCCTAGCGAGCAGTACTTC. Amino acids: CASSLGWSSPSEQYF.

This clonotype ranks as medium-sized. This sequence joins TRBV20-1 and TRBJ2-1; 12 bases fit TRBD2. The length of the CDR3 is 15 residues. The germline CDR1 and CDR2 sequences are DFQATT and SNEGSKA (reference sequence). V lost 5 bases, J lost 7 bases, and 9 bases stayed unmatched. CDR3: CSAGTTSGRQNEQFF. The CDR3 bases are TGCAGTGCTGGCACTACTAGCGGGAGGCAGAATGAGCAGTTCTTC.

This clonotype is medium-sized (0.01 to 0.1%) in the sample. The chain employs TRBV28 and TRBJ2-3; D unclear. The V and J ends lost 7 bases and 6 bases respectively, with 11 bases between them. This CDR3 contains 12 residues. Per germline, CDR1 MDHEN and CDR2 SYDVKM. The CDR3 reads CASTLLGDTQYF. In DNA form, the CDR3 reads TGTGCCAGCACTCTCTTAGGGGATACGCAGTATTTT.

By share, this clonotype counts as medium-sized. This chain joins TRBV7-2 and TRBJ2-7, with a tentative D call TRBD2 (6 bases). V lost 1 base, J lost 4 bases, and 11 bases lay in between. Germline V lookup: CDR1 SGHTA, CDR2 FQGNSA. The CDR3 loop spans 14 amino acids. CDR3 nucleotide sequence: TGTGCCAGCAGCTTAGACGGGAGTCGATACGAGCAGTACTTC. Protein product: CASSLDGSRYEQYF.

CDR3 residues: CATSRRQGAGSPLHF. CDR3 sequence (DNA): TGTGCCACCAGCAGAAGACAGGGGGCAGGTTCACCCCTCCACTTT. The rearrangement links TRBV15 to TRBJ1-6; 10 positions agree with TRBD1. Germline CDR1 is LNHNV and CDR2 is YYDKDF (reference sequence). This CDR3 comprises 15 residues. With V trimmed by 2 bases and J by 9 bases, 4 bases remained unmatched.

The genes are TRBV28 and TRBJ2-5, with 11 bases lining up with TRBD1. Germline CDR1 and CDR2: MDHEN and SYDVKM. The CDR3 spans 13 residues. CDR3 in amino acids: CDNRTGGYETQYF. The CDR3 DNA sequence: TGTGACAATAGGACAGGGGGCTATGAGACCCAGTACTTC. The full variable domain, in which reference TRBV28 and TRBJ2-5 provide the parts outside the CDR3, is DVKVTQSSRYLVKRTGEKVFLECVQDMDHENMFWYRQDPGLGLRLIYFSYDVKMKEKGDIPEGYSVSREKKERFSLILESASTNQTSMYLCDNRTGGYETQYFGPGTRLLVL.

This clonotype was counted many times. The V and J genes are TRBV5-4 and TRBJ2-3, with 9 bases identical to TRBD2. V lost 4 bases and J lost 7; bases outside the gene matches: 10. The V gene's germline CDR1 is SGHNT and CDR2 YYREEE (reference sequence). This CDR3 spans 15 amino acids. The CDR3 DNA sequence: TGTGCCAGCAGCCACGATAGCGGGAGATCCCATACGCAGTATTTT. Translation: CASSHDSGRSHTQYF.

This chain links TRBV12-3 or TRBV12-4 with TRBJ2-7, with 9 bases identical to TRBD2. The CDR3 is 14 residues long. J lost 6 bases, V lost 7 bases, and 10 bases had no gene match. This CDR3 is CASTYVGGRGEQYF. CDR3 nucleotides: TGTGCCAGCACTTACGTAGGCGGGAGGGGCGAGCAGTACTTC.

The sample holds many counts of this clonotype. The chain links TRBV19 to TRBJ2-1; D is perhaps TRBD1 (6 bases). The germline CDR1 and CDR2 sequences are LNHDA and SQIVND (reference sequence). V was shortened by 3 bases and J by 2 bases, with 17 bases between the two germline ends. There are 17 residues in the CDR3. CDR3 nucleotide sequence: TGTGCCAGTAGTATGGGGACACCCACGTCTCCCTACAATGAGCAGTTCTTC. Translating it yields CASSMGTPTSPYNEQFF.

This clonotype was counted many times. The CDR3 DNA reads as TGTGCCAGCGGGATAACCGGGGAGCTGTTTTTT. This encodes CASGITGELFF. The rearrangement links TRBV27 to TRBJ2-2; D not resolved. Per germline, CDR1 MNHEY and CDR2 SMNVEV (reference sequence). Deletions cut 8 bases from V and 5 bases from J, with 6 bases between. The CDR3 contains 11 residues.

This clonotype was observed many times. The CDR3 spells CASSHDREYGEQYF. CDR3 nucleotide sequence: TGCGCCAGCAGCCATGACAGGGAGTACGGCGAGCAGTACTTC. The rearrangement joins TRBV5-1 to TRBJ2-7; 7 positions match TRBD1. Germline V gives CDR1 SGHRS, CDR2 YFSETQ. Losses at the gene ends were 4 bases for V and 6 bases for J; bases not matched to a gene: 10. The CDR3 covers 14 residues.

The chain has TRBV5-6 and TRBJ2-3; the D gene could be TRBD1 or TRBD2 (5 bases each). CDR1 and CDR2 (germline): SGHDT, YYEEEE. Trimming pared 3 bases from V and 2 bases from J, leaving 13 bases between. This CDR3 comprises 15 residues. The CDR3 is CASSSPGPYTDTQYF. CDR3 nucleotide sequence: TGTGCCAGCAGCTCACCGGGGCCTTACACAGATACGCAGTATTTT.

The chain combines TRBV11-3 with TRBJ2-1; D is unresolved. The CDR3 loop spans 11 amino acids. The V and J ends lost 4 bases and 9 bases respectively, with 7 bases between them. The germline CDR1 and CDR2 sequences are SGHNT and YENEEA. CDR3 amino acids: CASSYLGEQFF. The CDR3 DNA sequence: TGTGCCAGCAGCTACCTTGGTGAGCAGTTCTTC.

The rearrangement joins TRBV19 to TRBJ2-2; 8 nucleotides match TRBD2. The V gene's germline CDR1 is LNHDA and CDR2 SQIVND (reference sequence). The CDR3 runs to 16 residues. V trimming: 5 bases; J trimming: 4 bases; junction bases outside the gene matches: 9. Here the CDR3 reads CASSSRVSGTTGELFF. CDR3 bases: TGTGCCAGTAGTTCCCGGGTTAGCGGGACCACCGGGGAGCTGTTTTTT. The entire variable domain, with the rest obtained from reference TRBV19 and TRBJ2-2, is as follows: DGGITQSPKYLFRKEGQNVTLSCEQNLNHDAMYWYRQDPGQGLRLIYYSQIVNDFQKGDIAEGYSVSREKKESFPLTVTSAQKNPTAFYLCASSSRVSGTTGELFFGEGSRLTVL.

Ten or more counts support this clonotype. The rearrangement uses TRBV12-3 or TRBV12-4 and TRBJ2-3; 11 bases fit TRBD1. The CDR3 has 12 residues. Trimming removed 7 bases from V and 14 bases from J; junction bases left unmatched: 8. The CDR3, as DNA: TGTGCCAGCACTCCGGGACAGGGGGGTCTGTATTTT. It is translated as CASTPGQGGLYF.

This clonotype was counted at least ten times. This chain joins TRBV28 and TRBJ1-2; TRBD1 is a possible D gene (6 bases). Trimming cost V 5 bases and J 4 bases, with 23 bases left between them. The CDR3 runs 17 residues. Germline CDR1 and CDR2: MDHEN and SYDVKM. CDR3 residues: CASSPTHTGPRFYGYTF. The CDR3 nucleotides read TGTGCCAGCAGTCCGACACATACAGGGCCCCGATTCTATGGCTACACCTTC.

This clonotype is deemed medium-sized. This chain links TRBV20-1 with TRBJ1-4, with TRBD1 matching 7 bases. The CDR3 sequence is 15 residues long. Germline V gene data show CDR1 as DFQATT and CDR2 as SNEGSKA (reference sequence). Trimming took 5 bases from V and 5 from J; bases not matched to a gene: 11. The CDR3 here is CSAHLTGARNEKLFF. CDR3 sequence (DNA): TGCAGTGCTCATTTAACAGGGGCAAGAAATGAAAAACTGTTTTTT.

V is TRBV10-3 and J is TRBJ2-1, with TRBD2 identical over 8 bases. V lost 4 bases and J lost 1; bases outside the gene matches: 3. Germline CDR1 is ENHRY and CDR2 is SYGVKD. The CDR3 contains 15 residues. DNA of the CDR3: TGTGCCATCAGTGTTACTAGCGGTTCCTACAATGAGCAGTTCTTC. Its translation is CAISVTSGSYNEQFF.

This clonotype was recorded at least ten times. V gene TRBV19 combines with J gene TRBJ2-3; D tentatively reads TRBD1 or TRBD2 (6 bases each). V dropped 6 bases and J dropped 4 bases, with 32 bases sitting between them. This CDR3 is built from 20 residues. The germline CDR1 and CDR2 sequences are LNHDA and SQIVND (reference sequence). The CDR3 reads CASRLYHYPPPRGGPDTQYF. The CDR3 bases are TGTGCCAGTAGATTATACCACTACCCCCCTCCCCGTGGGGGGCCAGATACGCAGTATTTT.

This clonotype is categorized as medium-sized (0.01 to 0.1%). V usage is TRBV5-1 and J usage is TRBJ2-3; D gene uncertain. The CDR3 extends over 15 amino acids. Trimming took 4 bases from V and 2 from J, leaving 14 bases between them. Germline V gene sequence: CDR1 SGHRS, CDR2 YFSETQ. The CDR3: CASSVIQQDTDTQYF. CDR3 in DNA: TGCGCCAGCAGCGTCATTCAACAAGACACAGATACGCAGTATTTT.

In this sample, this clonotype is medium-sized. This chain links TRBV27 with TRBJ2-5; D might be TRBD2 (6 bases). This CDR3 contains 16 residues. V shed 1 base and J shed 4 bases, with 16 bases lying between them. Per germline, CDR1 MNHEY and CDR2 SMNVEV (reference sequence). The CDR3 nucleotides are TGTGCCAGCAGTTTATTGGGGACTGGCGACGGAGAGACCCAGTACTTC. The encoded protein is CASSLLGTGDGETQYF.